This section outlines one T cell receptor (beta chain) sequence together with its context. Its antigen is unidentified. One entry per CDR3 protein, called by TCRdb with MiXCR from the 5' RACE reads. The table has roughly 350,000 distinct CDR3 sequences, around an eighth seen once; the top ten hold approximately 7.9%. This entry belongs to a study of identical twins. Study conclusions and caveats: Fewer insertions marked abundant cord blood beta clonotypes; young adult naive trended weakly, memory not at all. Out-of-frame alpha sequences common to twins exhibited an excess of low generation probability.

The germline CDR1 and CDR2 sequences are SQVTM and ANQGSEA. The CDR3 length is 15 residues. Trimming removed 0 bases from V and 4 bases from J; junction bases left unmatched: 7. These records were also assigned to another study, of yellow fever vaccine responses in identical twins.

The genes are TRBV29-1 and TRBJ2-7; 9 nucleotides line up with TRBD2. The sequence was obtained from a woman in her late teens or twenties in good health. Sequences were obtained from CD8+ T cells sorted from blood. The CDR3: CSVEDLAGGEYEQYF. Here the CDR3 DNA reads TGCAGCGTTGAAGATCTGGCGGGAGGGGAATACGAGCAGTACTTC.